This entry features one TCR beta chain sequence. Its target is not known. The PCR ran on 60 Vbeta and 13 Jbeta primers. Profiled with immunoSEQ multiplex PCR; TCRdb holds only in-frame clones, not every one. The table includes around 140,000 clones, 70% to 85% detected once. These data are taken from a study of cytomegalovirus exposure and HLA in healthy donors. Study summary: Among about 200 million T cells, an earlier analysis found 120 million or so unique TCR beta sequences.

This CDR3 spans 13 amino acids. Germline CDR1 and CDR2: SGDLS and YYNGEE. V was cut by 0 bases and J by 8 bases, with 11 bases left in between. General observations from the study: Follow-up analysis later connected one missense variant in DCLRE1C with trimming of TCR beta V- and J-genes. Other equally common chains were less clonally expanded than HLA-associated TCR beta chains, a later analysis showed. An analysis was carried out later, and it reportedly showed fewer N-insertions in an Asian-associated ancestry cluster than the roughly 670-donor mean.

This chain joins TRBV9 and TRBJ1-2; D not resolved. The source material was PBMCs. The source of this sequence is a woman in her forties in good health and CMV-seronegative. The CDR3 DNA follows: TGTGCCAGCAGCGTAGGGAGTCCGGGGGGCTACACCTTC. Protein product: CASSVGSPGGYTF.